What follows are 2 T cell receptor beta chains derived from one specimen sequenced in a study of monozygotic twins with inflammatory bowel disease. TCRdb reprocessed the 5' RACE reads, keeping one entry per CDR3 protein, no DNA. The repertoire shows around 99,000 distinct CDR3 sequences; the top ten hold 12%. Sequenced: blood. These receptors came from a human donor with ulcerative colitis or Crohn's disease, or a healthy co-twin of an affected twin (not recorded which).

This sequence joins TRBV7-2 and TRBJ2-1; TCRdb picks TRBD2, but there is no DNA to check that call. The CDR3 contains 15 residues. Germline CDR1 and CDR2: SGHTA and FQGNSA. The CDR3 loop reads CASSRASGSYNEQFF.

The genes are TRBV6-1 and TRBJ2-4; the D call from TCRdb, TRBD1, cannot be confirmed without DNA. CDR3 length: 14 residues. CDR1 MNHNS and CDR2 SASEGT come from the germline V gene. The CDR3 is CASSDFRGRDIQYF.